The next 24 T cell receptor beta chains were all read from a single sample in a study of glioma-infiltrating T cells after dendritic cell vaccination. Using immunoSEQ multiplex PCR, the repertoire was profiled, and TCRdb retains in-frame clones only, with some absent. The table includes about 92,000 clones, 85% to 90% detected once. Sequenced here: blood, sampled before dendritic cell vaccination. These receptors were obtained from a human donor with glioblastoma.

The V gene is TRBV15, the J gene TRBJ1-4; D possibly corresponds to TRBD1 (5 bases). Trimming cost V 0 bases and J 0 bases, with 5 bases left between them. The CDR3 totals 15 residues. CDR1 is LNHNV and CDR2 is YYDKDF in the germline V gene (reference sequence). The DNA of the CDR3 is TGTGCCACCAGCAGAGACAGGGCAACTAATGAAAAACTGTTTTTT. This codes for CATSRDRATNEKLFF. Full variable domain (rest looked up from reference TRBV15 and TRBJ1-4): DAMVIQNPRYQVTQFGKPVTLSCSQTLNHNVMYWYQQKSSQAPKLLFHYYDKDFNNEADTPDNFQSRRPNTSFCFLDIRSPGLGDTAMYLCATSRDRATNEKLFFGSGTQLSVL.

The V call is TRBV15, the J call TRBJ1-2; weak D call: TRBD1 (5 bases). Trimming took 0 bases from V and 2 from J, leaving 10 bases between them. The CDR3 consists of 15 residues. Germline values: CDR1 LNHNV, CDR2 YYDKDF (reference sequence). CDR3 sequence: CATSRDRGGNYGYTF. CDR3 nucleotides: TGTGCCACCAGCAGAGATCGTGGGGGGAACTATGGCTACACCTTC. The full variable domain, completed using reference TRBV15 and TRBJ1-2, is DAMVIQNPRYQVTQFGKPVTLSCSQTLNHNVMYWYQQKSSQAPKLLFHYYDKDFNNEADTPDNFQSRRPNTSFCFLDIRSPGLGDTAMYLCATSRDRGGNYGYTFGSGTRLTVV.

The V and J genes are TRBV9 and TRBJ2-3; 16 bases align to TRBD2. The V gene end was trimmed by 0 bases and the J gene end by 8 bases; junction bases not matched to a gene: 6. The CDR3 extends over 17 amino acids. Per germline, CDR1 SGDLS and CDR2 YYNGEE. The CDR3 DNA reads TGTGCCAGCAGCGTAGCCGGGACTAGCGGGGGGGCTGGTACGCAGTATTTT. Protein product: CASSVAGTSGGAGTQYF.

The V gene is TRBV30, the J gene TRBJ2-3; D gene uncertain. This CDR3 spans 11 amino acids. Germline V gene lookup returns CDR1 GTSNPN and CDR2 SVGIG (reference sequence). The V and J ends lost 2 bases and 12 bases respectively, with 12 bases between them. The CDR3 loop is CAWSPSEPQYF. The CDR3, as DNA: TGTGCCTGGAGTCCTTCGGAGCCCCAGTATTTT. Full variable domain (outside the CDR3, taken from reference TRBV30 and TRBJ2-3): SQTIHQWPATLVQPVGSPLSLECTVEGTSNPNLYWYRQAAGRGLQLLFYSVGIGQISSEVPQNLSASRPQDRQFILSSKKLLLSDSGFYLCAWSPSEPQYFGPGTRLTVL.

The chain links TRBV11-1 to TRBJ2-7; D perhaps matches TRBD1 (5 bases). Germline lookup yields CDR1 SGHAT and CDR2 FQDESV (reference sequence). Trimming stripped 7 bases from V and 5 bases from J, with 18 bases between. The CDR3 length is 14 residues. As DNA, the CDR3 is TGTGCCAGCACCACTTACTCAGGGTTCAACGAGCAGTACTTC. Translating it yields CASTTYSGFNEQYF.

This clone was detected only once. This chain links TRBV30 with TRBJ1-2; maybe TRBD1 (6 bases). The CDR3 has 14 residues. CDR1 and CDR2 from the germline V gene are GTSNPN and SVGIG (reference sequence). V dropped 1 base and J dropped 2 bases, with 11 bases sitting between them. This CDR3 reads CAWSARGSNYGYTF. CDR3 DNA sequence: TGTGCCTGGAGTGCCAGGGGAAGCAACTATGGCTACACCTTC.

The rearrangement joins TRBV11-2 to TRBJ1-1, with D possibly being TRBD1 (6 bases). V was trimmed by 5 bases and J by 1 base, leaving 14 bases between them. Looked up from germline, CDR1 is SGHAT and CDR2 is FQNNGV. The CDR3 runs to 15 residues. The CDR3 reads CASSISSTGNTEAFF. CDR3 coding DNA: TGTGCCAGCAGCATATCCTCGACAGGGAACACTGAAGCTTTCTTT. Full variable domain (outside the CDR3, taken from reference TRBV11-2 and TRBJ1-1): EAGVAQSPRYKIIEKRQSVAFWCNPISGHATLYWYQQILGQGPKLLIQFQNNGVVDDSQLPKDRFSAERLKGVDSTLKIQPAKLEDSAVYLCASSISSTGNTEAFFGQGTRLTVV.

In DNA, the CDR3 is TGTGCCAGCGACAGGGGGTTGGTCGGGGAGACCCAGTACTTC. Translating it yields CASDRGLVGETQYF. The chain links TRBV25-1 to TRBJ2-5; 9 bases align to TRBD1. Germline loops: CDR1 MGHDK, CDR2 SYGVNS. This CDR3 has 14 residues. With 8 bases clipped from V and 5 bases from J, the junction kept 9 bases outside the gene matches.

J is TRBJ1-2 and V is TRBV9, with unresolved D. Trimming pared 0 bases from V and 6 bases from J, leaving 15 bases between. The V gene's germline CDR1 is SGDLS and CDR2 YYNGEE. This CDR3 is 15 amino acids long. CDR3 protein: CASSVGFPGWDGYTF. The CDR3 DNA is TGTGCCAGCAGCGTAGGTTTCCCGGGTTGGGATGGCTACACCTTC.

This chain joins TRBV7-2 and TRBJ2-7; 13 positions agree with TRBD2. The CDR3 totals 15 residues. V was clipped by 3 bases and J by 6 bases; unmatched bases: 5. Germline V gene lookup returns CDR1 SGHTA and CDR2 FQGNSA. The CDR3 DNA is TGTGCCAGCAGCTTCACTAGCGGGGGGGCCGTCGAGCAGTACTTC. It is translated as CASSFTSGGAVEQYF.

The V call is TRBV6-5, the J call TRBJ2-5; TRBD2 aligns across 8 bases. From germline, CDR1 is MNHEY and CDR2 SVGAGI. The CDR3 contains 15 residues. The V and J ends lost 6 bases and 4 bases, in that order; junction bases with no gene match: 10. The CDR3 nucleotides read TGTGCCAGCAGAACCCGGACTAGCTCGGGAGAGACCCAGTACTTC. Translating gives CASRTRTSSGETQYF.

This rearrangement joins TRBV29-1 to TRBJ1-1; the D gene is possibly TRBD1 (5 bases). Germline CDR1 is SQVTM and CDR2 is ANQGSEA. This CDR3 comprises 13 residues. Deletions cut 7 bases from V and 1 base from J, with 13 bases between. CDR3 sequence (DNA): TGCAGCGCCAAGACAGATCCGAACACTGAAGCTTTCTTT. Translating it yields CSAKTDPNTEAFF.

The chain joins TRBV9 to TRBJ1-1; D might be TRBD1 (5 bases). Germline V CDR1 and CDR2: SGDLS, YYNGEE. V shed 0 bases and J shed 6 bases, with 24 bases lying between them. This CDR3 is 18 amino acids long. CDR3 in DNA: TGTGCCAGCAGCGTAGGCCAAGCAGGGAACGGAGGGATCCCTGAAGCTTTCTTT. It is translated as CASSVGQAGNGGIPEAFF.

This chain connects TRBV4-3 to TRBJ1-2; 8 nucleotides agree with TRBD1. The trim removed 0 bases at V and 7 bases at J, leaving 7 bases unmatched. The CDR3 contains 15 residues. CDR1 is LGHNA, CDR2 YSLEER, per germline. CDR3 DNA: TGCGCCAGCAGCCAAGAGTGGACAGGGAACGGTGGCTACACCTTC. Protein sequence: CASSQEWTGNGGYTF.

There are a few counts of this clone. The chain recombines TRBV2 with TRBJ2-6, with 14 bases matching TRBD2. V lost 7 bases, J lost 3 bases, and 2 bases stayed unmatched. From germline, CDR1 is SNHLY and CDR2 FYNNEI. The CDR3 loop spans 16 amino acids. This CDR3 reads CASNGLAGGGANVLTF. Here the CDR3 DNA reads TGTGCCAGCAACGGACTAGCGGGAGGTGGGGCCAACGTCCTGACTTTC.

The rearrangement uses TRBV6-5 and TRBJ2-4, with a tentative D call TRBD2 (5 bases). Germline CDR1 MNHEY, CDR2 SVGAGI. Deletions cut 6 bases from V and 0 bases from J, with 9 bases between. The CDR3 is made up of 14 amino acids. The CDR3 loop is CASRPAGAKNIQYF. In DNA form, the CDR3 reads TGTGCCAGCAGGCCCGCGGGAGCCAAAAACATTCAGTACTTC.

This clone was recorded only once. J is TRBJ1-4 and V is TRBV19; D is uncertain. The germline gives CDR1 LNHDA, CDR2 SQIVND (reference sequence). The length of the CDR3 is 15 residues. V dropped 3 bases and J dropped 3 bases, with 11 bases sitting between them. CDR3 region: CASSIWEPSNEKLFF. CDR3 coding DNA: TGTGCCAGTAGTATTTGGGAGCCGTCTAATGAAAAACTGTTTTTT.

This clone showed up just a few times. In DNA form, the CDR3 reads TGTGCCAGCAGCTTAGGGACACAAGAGACCCAGTACTTC. Translation gives CASSLGTQETQYF. The chain uses TRBV11-1 and TRBJ2-5; perhaps TRBD1 as D (5 bases). The V gene lost 1 base and the J gene lost 2 bases, with 5 bases spanning the gap. Germline values: CDR1 SGHAT, CDR2 FQDESV (reference sequence). The CDR3 runs 13 residues.

This rearrangement joins TRBV14 to TRBJ2-5; D possibly corresponds to TRBD1 (6 bases). Germline V gene sequence: CDR1 SGHDN, CDR2 FVKESK. The germline V and J ends were trimmed by 2 bases and 5 bases, with 18 bases remaining between them. The CDR3 length is 16 residues. The CDR3: CASSQRWAGVRETQYF. The CDR3 nucleotides are TGTGCCAGCAGCCAACGTTGGGCAGGGGTACGGGAGACCCAGTACTTC.

The chain links TRBV19 to TRBJ1-5, with 9 bases identical to TRBD1. The trim removed 3 bases at V and 0 bases at J, leaving 6 bases unmatched. Germline-derived CDR1 and CDR2 are LNHDA and SQIVND (reference sequence). This CDR3 has 17 amino acids. CDR3 amino acids: CASSIGTGTYSNQPQHF. The CDR3 bases are TGTGCCAGTAGTATCGGGACAGGGACGTATAGCAATCAGCCCCAGCATTTT.

The chain recombines TRBV9 with TRBJ2-6; tentative D call: TRBD1 (6 bases). The CDR3 covers 16 residues. With 3 bases removed from V and 0 bases from J, the gap between germline ends came to 10 bases. CDR1 SGDLS and CDR2 YYNGEE come from the germline V gene. For the CDR3, the DNA is TGTGCCAGCAGCGCAGGGGTCCTCTCTGGGGCCAACGTCCTGACTTTC. Its protein is CASSAGVLSGANVLTF.

The gene calls are TRBV28 and TRBJ2-7, with 8 nucleotides matching TRBD2. This CDR3 comprises 15 residues. With 2 bases clipped from V and 7 bases from J, the junction kept 10 bases outside the gene matches. CDR1 and CDR2 from the germline V gene are MDHEN and SYDVKM. CDR3 sequence reads: CASSLEAGETLEQYF. Written as DNA, the CDR3 is TGTGCCAGCAGTTTAGAAGCGGGAGAGACCTTGGAGCAGTACTTC.

The sample holds a few counts of this clone. The gene calls are TRBV5-1 and TRBJ2-7; D might be TRBD1 (6 bases). There are 14 residues in the CDR3. V was pared by 2 bases and J by 1 base, with 10 bases between. Germline loops: CDR1 SGHRS, CDR2 YFSETQ. CDR3 sequence: CASSLLQGSYEQYF. The DNA for the CDR3 is TGCGCCAGCAGCTTACTACAGGGTTCCTACGAGCAGTACTTC.

The chain carries TRBV28 and TRBJ1-2, with unresolved D. In germline, CDR1 is MDHEN, CDR2 SYDVKM. This CDR3 comprises 14 residues. V shed 5 bases and J shed 8 bases, with 18 bases lying between them. CDR3 nucleotide sequence: TGTGCCAGCAGTCTATTGCCAACAGCGGAAGGCTACACCTTC. Translating gives CASSLLPTAEGYTF.